This TCR beta chain was captured in a study of ipilimumab plus nivolumab after autologous stem cell transplantation. Study-level background: Patients received a median of about 5 ipilimumab and roughly eight nivolumab doses.

Clones were sequenced by immunoSEQ multiplex PCR, and TCRdb holds only the in-frame ones, with some missing. The sample has fewer than 95,000 clones; 83% are singletons. There are 15 residues in the CDR3. Germline V gene data show CDR1 as SGHVS and CDR2 as FNYEAQ. The junction had 4 bases not matched to a gene; V was cut back by 5 bases and J by 2 bases. Dosing: nivolumab 3 mg/kg IV, weeks 1, 4, 7, 10, then every two weeks to week 26. This chain links TRBV7-6 with TRBJ2-2; 8 nucleotides match TRBD2. This receptor was taken from a male donor with diffuse large B-cell lymphoma. The sample here was PBMCs, taken in a trial of ipilimumab plus nivolumab as post-transplant consolidation. The CDR3 DNA follows: TGTGCCAGCAGCCCGAGCGGGGGAAACACCGGGGAGCTGTTTTTT. Its protein is CASSPSGGNTGELFF.